This TCR beta chain was obtained from a study of blood T cell repertoires in COVID-19. Study-wide context: Acute and convalescent COVID-19 specimens originated in the United States, Italy and Spain. Sources were T cells, B-cell-depleted T cells, or PBMCs; the material itself was cDNA or gDNA.

This clone came up once. Germline CDR1 MDHEN, CDR2 SYDVKM. With 3 bases removed from V and 7 bases from J, the gap between germline ends came to 16 bases. The CDR3 consists of 16 residues. Authors' processing steps: Amplification of reference gene primers provided the estimated nucleated cell counts. The repertoire was sequenced with immunoSEQ multiplex PCR; TCRdb's copy has only in-frame clones and lacks some. V, J and clone size are taken as reported in that table, and D and trimming were inferred from the DNA itself. The profile shows 200,000 to 300,000 clones, about 86% of them singletons. Sequenced material: peripheral blood. The V and J genes are TRBV28 and TRBJ1-6, with D perhaps TRBD1 (5 bases). The TCR originated in a man aged 80 or over with acute or convalescent COVID-19. CDR3 region: CASSFRGGVRNSPLHF. CDR3 in DNA: TGTGCCAGCAGTTTTCGCGGGGGGGTGCGAAATTCACCCCTCCACTTT.